This T cell receptor beta chain was sequenced for a study of spatial heterogeneity in lung cancer (dated by TCRdb to the late 2010s). At the level of the whole study: Beta-chain transcripts were consistently detected in greater numbers than alpha-chain transcripts, which likely reflected higher beta-chain transcript abundance. In non-small cell lung cancer, the study quantitatively compared TCR alpha and beta repertoires across several tumor regions, matched nontumor lung, and blood. TCR repertoire features were related to nonsynonymous mutation counts determined by whole-exome sequencing of tumor tissue. In the raw uncorrected reads, each unique combination of TCR and UMI appeared more than ten times on average. Both alpha and beta chains were TCR-sequenced in samples taken at surgery, namely 220 tumor regions, approximately 63 matched nontumor lung samples and 50 to 60 PBMC samples. Study-level results and caveats: Confirming at a functional level the hypothesis that regional TCRs recognize regional mutations was considered to require additional single-cell paired TCR alpha and beta sequencing. Ubiquitous expanded tumor TCRs were detected in blood more often at tumor resection than at routine follow-up.

This clonotype was detected ten times or more. What antigen it recognizes has not been identified. Base qualities are not recorded, but no much larger clone differs from it by a single base. Read against the paper, the sample's time point label means: sample taken at primary tumor resection. Whole RNA extracted from tumor and nontumor lung tissue, or from cryopreserved PBMC samples, was used for TCR sequencing without cell sorting. Samples were obtained from fewer than 80 patients with early-stage, untreated non-small cell lung cancer from the lung TRACERx cohort. Patients were selected for TCR sequencing only if sufficient RNA was available from at least two tumor regions. V is reduced by 5 bases and J by 2 bases, leaving a spacing of 13 bases between them. Including cysteine and phenylalanine, the CDR3 has 15 amino acids. The CDR3 DNA has 45 bases and is translated from base 1. CDR1 and CDR2 are read off the germline V gene as SGHRS and YFSETQ.

The library came from 5' RACE. The sequencing machine was a NextSeq 500. To allow correction of PCR and sequencing errors, the TCR library protocol tagged every TCR cDNA molecule with a unique molecular identifier. In the paper's pipeline: Decombinator tools were used for TCR identification, UMI-based error correction and CDR3 extraction. TCRs above a frequency of 2 per 1,000, corresponding to the top 1% of the tumor frequency distribution, were defined as expanded. Rényi diversity was computed with the R vegan package after subsampling each repertoire 100 times to 5,000 TCRs. CDR3 similarity networks were built from amino acid triplet string-kernel similarity, with CDR3s being connected when pairwise similarity was above 0.82. TCRdb redid the processing of the public reads, applying fastp at Q25 and MiXCR, and retained in-frame beta chains. Rows matching on CDR3 protein sequence are summarized as one entry with the most common DNA and genes. The V and J calls were not made by the authors but by TCRdb's processing. The sample profile shows tens of thousands of distinct CDR3 sequences; approximately 8.2% of them were found once. In total, the top ten clones hold less than 8.5% of the sample.

This clonotype was sampled from a male donor with early-stage non-small cell lung cancer. The specimen was PBMCs, collected at surgery. Rearrangement joined TRBV5-1 to TRBJ1-4; a tentative D match to TRBD1 spans 6 bases. The CDR3 region reads CASRIQGSTNEKLFF. The DNA sequence is given as TGCGCCAGCAGGATACAGGGCTCCACTAATGAAAAACTGTTTTTT.